These T cell receptor beta chains were read from a single sample in a study of T cell responses to AZD1222 COVID-19 vaccine. Produced via immunoSEQ multiplex PCR; TCRdb's table is partial and in-frame only. The table lists 200,000 or so clones, around 93% of them singletons. This specimen consisted of peripheral blood, obtained on day 0 of AZD1222 vaccination. The receptors here all came from an adult in good health. Both conserved end residues are part of each CDR3. A D gene is named only where the DNA matches it firmly. Clone size is stated in some rows and not others, as once, few, many or a class when expanded.

d_call,j_call,v_call,clone_size,cdr3_aa,cdr3_nt
TRBD2,TRBJ2-3,TRBV5-1,-,CASSPEGLAGVDTQYF,TGCGCCAGCAGCCCTGAGGGACTAGCGGGAGTTGATACGCAGTATTTT
-,TRBJ1-5,TRBV6-5,-,CASSYLGRDQPQHF,TGTGCCAGCAGTTACCTAGGGAGGGATCAGCCCCAGCATTTT
-,TRBJ2-2,TRBV27,-,CASSFWGAGELFF,TGTGCCAGCAGTTTTTGGGGAGCCGGGGAGCTGTTTTTT
TRBD1,TRBJ1-4,TRBV15,-,CATTPTGINEKLFF,TGTGCCACCACCCCGACAGGGATTAATGAAAAACTGTTTTTT
-,TRBJ2-5,TRBV7-9,-,CASSPNAGVQETQYF,TGTGCCAGCAGCCCTAACGCCGGGGTCCAAGAGACCCAGTACTTC
TRBD1,TRBJ2-2,TRBV3-1/TRBV3-2,-,CASSQNRGLSGELFF,TGTGCCAGCAGCCAAAACAGGGGGCTTTCCGGGGAGCTGTTTTTT
-,TRBJ2-2,TRBV10-2,-,CASSAFSSGPGAGELFF,TGCGCCAGCAGCGCCTTCTCGTCCGGGCCCGGGGCCGGGGAGCTGTTTTTT
-,TRBJ1-6,TRBV4-1,many,CASSQDHGYNSPLHF,TGCGCCAGCAGCCAAGATCACGGTTATAATTCACCCCTCCACTTT
-,TRBJ1-1,TRBV7-3,-,CASSPRGRADAEAFF,TGTGCCAGCAGCCCAAGGGGCAGGGCAGACGCTGAAGCTTTCTTT
-,TRBJ2-7,TRBV28,-,CASSEHQGSGVYEQYF,TGTGCCAGCAGCGAACACCAGGGTAGTGGGGTCTACGAGCAGTACTTC
TRBD1,TRBJ2-2,TRBV19,-,CASSHGTVTGELFF,TGTGCCAGTAGCCACGGGACAGTCACCGGGGAGCTGTTTTTT
-,TRBJ1-1,TRBV7-9,-,CASSLALGGVNTEAFF,TGTGCCAGCAGCTTAGCGCTGGGGGGGGTGAACACTGAAGCTTTCTTT
-,TRBJ2-3,TRBV7-2,-,CASSRPGDTDTQYF,TGTGCCAGCAGCCGCCCTGGCGACACAGATACGCAGTATTTT
-,TRBJ1-3,TRBV10-3,-,CAISEMGSGNTIYF,TGTGCCATCAGTGAGATGGGATCTGGAAACACCATATATTTT
TRBD2,TRBJ2-1,TRBV30,-,CAWSRTSDNEQFF,TGTGCCTGGAGTCGTACTAGCGACAATGAGCAGTTCTTC
TRBD1,TRBJ1-6,TRBV4-2,-,CASSQKTGSSSPLHF,TGTGCCAGCAGCCAAAAGACAGGGTCGAGTTCACCCCTCCACTTT
TRBD1,TRBJ2-3,TRBV5-4,-,CASSLGQDTSTDTQYF,TGTGCCAGCAGCCTCGGACAGGACACTAGCACAGATACGCAGTATTTT
-,TRBJ1-6,TRBV27,once,CASRASGWTPLHF,TGTGCCAGCAGGGCATCGGGGTGGACACCCCTCCACTTT
TRBD2,TRBJ2-7,TRBV27,-,CASSPAGGKNEQYF,TGTGCCAGCAGTCCAGCGGGAGGGAAGAACGAGCAGTACTTC
-,TRBJ1-3,TRBV12-3/TRBV12-4,-,CASSFGRGNTIYF,TGTGCCAGCAGTTTCGGGCGCGGAAACACCATATATTTT
TRBD2,TRBJ2-2,TRBV3-1/TRBV3-2,-,CASRPGTSGANTGELFF,TGTGCCAGCAGACCCGGGACTAGCGGGGCCAACACCGGGGAGCTGTTTTTT
-,TRBJ2-1,TRBV27,-,CASSLSGTNGNEQFF,TGTGCCAGCAGTTTGTCGGGGACCAATGGGAATGAGCAGTTCTTC
TRBD1,TRBJ1-1,TRBV5-1,-,CASSLDGQGVFFTEAFF,TGCGCCAGCAGCTTGGATGGACAGGGGGTCTTTTTCACTGAAGCTTTCTTT
-,TRBJ1-6,TRBV13,-,CASSLGLDSYNSPLHF,TGTGCCAGCAGCTTAGGCCTAGACAGCTATAATTCACCCCTCCACTTT
TRBD1,TRBJ1-2,TRBV5-1,few,CASSAGQGNYGYTF,TGCGCCAGCAGCGCGGGACAGGGGAACTATGGCTACACCTTC
TRBD1,TRBJ1-6,TRBV5-1,-,CASSPGTVPNYNSPLHF,TGCGCCAGCAGTCCCGGGACAGTGCCTAACTATAATTCACCCCTCCACTTT
-,TRBJ2-5,TRBV28,-,CASSVQETQYF,TGTGCCAGCAGTGTCCAAGAGACCCAGTACTTC
-,TRBJ1-1,TRBV7-9,once,CASSLDLTYGNTEAFF,TGTGCCAGCAGCCTCGACCTAACATACGGCAACACTGAAGCTTTCTTT
-,TRBJ1-3,TRBV5-1,once,CASSLVALASDTIYF,TGCGCCAGCAGCTTGGTGGCGTTGGCCTCGGACACCATATATTTT
-,TRBJ1-3,TRBV28,-,CASSSQGGNTIYF,TGTGCCAGCAGTTCACAGGGTGGCAACACCATATATTTT